This TCR beta chain derives from a study of blood T cell repertoires in COVID-19. Study in general: Italy, Spain and the United States were the sources of the convalescent and acute COVID-19 samples.

As originally analysed: Amplified reference gene primers provided the basis for estimating nucleated cell counts. Method: immunoSEQ multiplex PCR; TCRdb's copy keeps in-frame clones and lacks some. V and J calls and clone size are copied from that table; D and trimming were computed from the DNA. The table has around 140,000 clones, around 81% seen once. The TCR originated in a woman in her sixties with active or convalescent COVID-19. Specimen: peripheral blood.

The CDR3 nucleotides are TGTGCCAGTAGCCCGGGACAACCCCTCTATGGCTACACCTTC. Its translation is CASSPGQPLYGYTF. V and J are TRBV19 and TRBJ1-2; maybe TRBD1 (6 bases). Trimming took off 6 bases at V and 4 bases at J, with 15 bases between the two ends. The CDR3 has 14 amino acids. Germline V CDR1 and CDR2: LNHDA, SQIVND (reference sequence).